These T cell receptor beta chains were read from a single sample in a study of blood T cell repertoires in COVID-19. Some clones are missing from TCRdb's copy, which holds only in-frame ones; the method was immunoSEQ multiplex PCR. In the table there are 90,000 to 100,000 clones, roughly 90% of which are singletons. Sequencing was performed on peripheral blood. The source is an elderly man with acute or convalescent COVID-19. Each CDR3 is given with its conserved first and last residue.

>TRBV9
CASSPGGQNYGYTF
>TRBV6-5
CASRGAGPPYEQYF
>TRBV28
CASSSIEGAGNTIYF
>TRBV15
CATSRDGQGRPKLFF
>TRBV21-1
CASSKVGSQETQYF
>TRBV5-5
CASANGGQGYGETQYF
>TRBV5-1
CASRDSFSTDTQYF
>TRBV6-5
CASSYSSRRDGAEAFF
>TRBV11-1
CASSIAGGETGTQYF
>TRBV5-4
CASSPWPTGMNTEAFF
>TRBV7-2
CASSRLAGASSYNEQFF
>TRBV20-1
CSASKSSGSLNEQFF
>TRBV3-1/TRBV3-2
CASSQVPSGNTGELFF
>TRBV6-5
CASSPKWELFF
>TRBV6-5
CASSYYRGNQPQHF
>TRBV6-1
CASSDGTGGRRRIF
>TRBV7-2
CASSLAAGGYEQYF
>TRBV5-6
CASSLVAGGAARSNQPQHF
>TRBV2
CASSVGLAGIRNEQFF
>TRBV24-1
CATRASTGGWTEAFF
>TRBV2
CASSINTEAFF
>TRBV18
CASSPPGQGATDTQYF
>TRBV28
CASSDRAPFQQYF
>TRBV9
CASSVGLGGISTDTQYF
>TRBV5-1
CASSLGLATSSYNEQFF
>TRBV20-1
CSARDVLGYTF
>TRBV15
CATSSAQTWNLETQYF
>TRBV21-1
CASSKYQGGTNAEAFF
>TRBV6-2/TRBV6-3
CASSQSRGWVSYEQYF
>TRBV3-1/TRBV3-2
CASSQGDRGGTEAFF
>TRBV13
CASSVDRGSYEQYF
>TRBV28
CASRPEGGHGKLFF
>TRBV6-6
CASRGQGAGGANVLTF
>TRBV5-4
CASSSGDSYEQYF
>TRBV5-1
CASSFTGAKNIQYF
>TRBV7-2
CASSDVTGYNEQFF
>TRBV12-3/TRBV12-4
CASSYQGNYGYTF
>TRBV7-3
CASSTLRASNTGELFF
>TRBV18
CASSPALNTEAFF
>TRBV5-1
CASSVGQNNEQFF
>TRBV7-6
CASSRSDRARAIYF
>TRBV9
CASSVSGDTYEQYF
>TRBV28
CATRTGSNSPLHF
>TRBV9
CASSVGQGETQYF
>TRBV7-2
CASSFSRTGYGYTF
>TRBV2
CASSVTGTNEKLFF
>TRBV25-1
CASSVQGAYEQYF
>TRBV15
CATSRAQRYEQYF
>TRBV28
CASSLLPSEKNTEAFF
>TRBV7-9
CASSLVQGADEKLFF
>TRBV12-3/TRBV12-4
CASSLTGRETQYF
>TRBV12-3/TRBV12-4
CASSLRANTEAFF
>TRBV29-1
CSVEEGQAAFF
>TRBV19
CASSIMGVGGNQPQHF
>TRBV19
CASSRDSPGANVLTF
>TRBV28
CASISGYNSPLHF
>TRBV28
CASKSRSGGNYGYTF